Sequencing of this T cell receptor (beta chain) was carried out in a study of blood T cell repertoires in COVID-19. For the study at large: Acute and convalescent COVID-19 specimens originated in the United States, Italy and Spain. T cells, B-cell-depleted T cells, or PBMCs provided the cDNA or gDNA that served as material.

Germline V gives CDR1 LGHDT, CDR2 YNNKEL (reference sequence). The CDR3 covers 17 residues. J lost 2 bases, V lost 0 bases, and 4 bases had no gene match. In the study's own analysis: From reference gene primer amplification, estimates of nucleated cell counts were derived. The protocol was immunoSEQ multiplex PCR, while the TCRdb copy is restricted to in-frame clones and leaves out a portion. For V, J and clone size, that table is used; D and trimming come from the DNA. The sample gives 300,000 or so clones, about 90% of which show up once; roughly 2.8% is in the top ten. The sequenced sample was peripheral blood. The clonotype originates from a woman aged 25-40 years with COVID-19, enrolled during active disease. V usage is TRBV3-1 (or the pseudogene TRBV3-2) and J usage is TRBJ2-7; 13 nucleotides line up with TRBD2. CDR3 sequence: CASSQDRGTSGAYEQYF. The DNA of the CDR3 is TGTGCCAGCAGCCAAGACCGAGGGACTAGCGGGGCCTACGAGCAGTACTTC.